This T cell receptor (beta chain) emerged from a study of blood T cell repertoires in COVID-19. Study overall: COVID-19 samples, acute and convalescent, were from the United States, Italy and Spain. Sample material is recorded as cDNA or gDNA derived from T cells, B-cell-depleted T cells, or PBMCs.

As processed by the authors: Amplified reference gene primers provided the basis for estimating nucleated cell counts. The repertoire was sequenced with immunoSEQ multiplex PCR; TCRdb's copy has only in-frame clones and lacks some. The DNA gave D and trimming, while V, J and clone size come from that table. Of approximately 110,000 clones detected, more than 80% appear once; the ten largest clones hold less than 40%. Between the trimmed V and J ends, which lost 10 bases and 1 base, there was a span of 13 bases. The germline gives CDR1 LNHDA, CDR2 SQIVND (reference sequence). CDR3 size: 13 residues. This clonotype was obtained from a woman aged 80 or older with acute or convalescent COVID-19. This chain links TRBV19 with TRBJ1-2, with TRBD1 as a possible D gene (5 bases). The sequencing sample was made of peripheral blood. The CDR3 protein is CATRRQGNYGYTF. Here the CDR3 DNA reads TGTGCCACCCGACGCCAGGGTAACTATGGCTACACCTTC.